One and the same sample provided the 25 T cell receptor beta chains below, sequenced in a study of cytomegalovirus exposure and HLA in healthy donors. A multiplex PCR was run with 60 Vbeta primers and 13 Jbeta primers. The table came from immunoSEQ multiplex PCR; TCRdb's copy has only in-frame clones and leaves some out. The sample records roughly 200,000 clones, roughly 85% being singletons. The sequenced material came from PBMCs. The receptors shown here come from a woman in her forties or fifties in good health and CMV-seronegative.

The rearrangement links TRBV4-3 to TRBJ2-3; D is ambiguous. CDR1 and CDR2 from the germline V gene are LGHNA and YSLEER. The CDR3 extends over 13 amino acids. V was trimmed by 1 base and J by 8 bases, leaving 10 bases between them. This chain's CDR3 is CASSQGVVPTQYF. The CDR3, as DNA: TGCGCCAGCAGCCAAGGAGTGGTCCCTACGCAGTATTTT.

The gene calls are TRBV7-9 and TRBJ2-7; D gene unclear. The CDR3 has 14 residues. CDR1 and CDR2 from the germline V gene are SEHNR and FQNEAQ (reference sequence). Trimming took off 4 bases at V and 2 bases at J, with 12 bases between the two ends. CDR3 amino acids: CASSSYTETYEQYF. The CDR3 nucleotides are TGTGCCAGCAGCTCCTACACGGAGACCTACGAGCAGTACTTC.

This clone was observed once. The chain has TRBV30 and TRBJ2-1, with TRBD2 as a possible D gene (6 bases). Germline CDR1 GTSNPN, CDR2 SVGIG (reference sequence). Trimming stripped 0 bases from V and 6 bases from J, with 21 bases between. The CDR3 has 17 residues. CDR3 amino acids: CAWSVRRVAGSPNEQFF. CDR3 DNA: TGTGCCTGGAGTGTACGTAGAGTGGCGGGAAGCCCCAATGAGCAGTTCTTC.

The chain joins TRBV18 to TRBJ2-3, with unresolved D. Deletions cut 0 bases from V and 2 bases from J, with 15 bases between. This CDR3 comprises 17 residues. The germline gives CDR1 KGHSH, CDR2 LQKENI. CDR3 DNA sequence: TGTGCCAGCTCACCACCGTTGCGCGGTCCACTCACAGATACGCAGTATTTT. It encodes CASSPPLRGPLTDTQYF. The variable domain in full, completed from reference TRBV18 and TRBJ2-3, reads NAGVMQNPRHLVRRRGQEARLRCSPMKGHSHVYWYRQLPEEGLKFMVYLQKENIIDESGMPKERFSAEFPKEGPSILRIQQVVRGDSAAYFCASSPPLRGPLTDTQYFGPGTRLTVL.

This chain uses TRBV20-1 with TRBJ2-7; no definite D call. Germline CDR1 reads DFQATT; CDR2 reads SNEGSKA (reference sequence). Trimming pared 3 bases from V and 4 bases from J, leaving 7 bases between. The CDR3 length is 11 residues. CDR3 DNA: TGCAGTGCTAGTAGTGATTACGAGCAGTACTTC. Its protein product is CSASSDYEQYF.

The chain couples TRBV5-1 to TRBJ2-3, with 8 nucleotides matching TRBD1. Trimming at V came to 4 bases and at J to 1 base, leaving 11 bases not matched to a gene. This CDR3 contains 17 residues. Germline V lookup: CDR1 SGHRS, CDR2 YFSETQ. DNA for the CDR3: TGCGCCAGCAGCGGGTCCCAGGGGGCTATTGGCACAGATACGCAGTATTTT. Protein product: CASSGSQGAIGTDTQYF.

This chain connects TRBV2 to TRBJ2-7, with 7 bases that match TRBD2. The CDR3 loop spans 13 amino acids. V shed 7 bases and J 6 bases; nucleotides not matched to a gene: 9. CDR1 is SNHLY and CDR2 is FYNNEI in the germline V gene. In DNA, the CDR3 is TGTGCCAGCACGATAGGGAGGGCCTCCGAGCAGTACTTC. The encoded protein is CASTIGRASEQYF.

V gene TRBV5-1 combines with J gene TRBJ1-2, with TRBD1 matching over 9 bases. Per germline, CDR1 SGHRS and CDR2 YFSETQ. The CDR3 contains 13 residues. V lost 4 bases, J lost 6 bases, and 4 bases stayed unmatched. The CDR3 nucleotides are TGCGCCAGCAGCCCAGGGACAGGGCATGGCTACACCTTC. Its protein product is CASSPGTGHGYTF.

The V gene is TRBV10-3, the J gene TRBJ2-5; 8 bases map to TRBD1. The DNA end is more similar to TRBJ2-7, so the J call may be wrong. The CDR3 loop spans 16 amino acids. Looked up from germline, CDR1 is ENHRY and CDR2 is SYGVKD. The CDR3 region is CAIRETGDPSSYEQYF. The CDR3 DNA reads TGTGCCATCAGGGAGACAGGGGACCCCAGCTCCTACGAGCAGTACTTC.

This rearrangement joins TRBV9 to TRBJ2-1; 7 bases align to TRBD1. The CDR3 totals 15 residues. Unmatched junction bases numbered 7, after V lost 5 bases and J lost 2 bases. Germline CDR1 reads SGDLS; CDR2 reads YYNGEE. The CDR3 here is CASSPRQGAYNEQFF. The CDR3 coding sequence is TGTGCCAGCAGTCCCCGACAGGGAGCCTACAATGAGCAGTTCTTC.

A single count supports this clone. This chain joins TRBV5-1 and TRBJ2-1, with 11 bases lining up with TRBD2. This CDR3 is 16 amino acids long. The germline CDR1 and CDR2 sequences are SGHRS and YFSETQ. V shed 4 bases, J shed 2 bases, and the junction held 5 bases outside the gene matches. The DNA of the CDR3 is TGCGCCAGCAGCCCGAGGACTAGCGGGCCCTACAATGAGCAGTTCTTC. Translated: CASSPRTSGPYNEQFF.

The chain combines TRBV28 with TRBJ2-7; D perhaps matches TRBD1 (6 bases). V dropped 6 bases and J dropped 2 bases, with 17 bases sitting between them. CDR3 size: 15 residues. The germline gives CDR1 MDHEN, CDR2 SYDVKM. The CDR3 DNA reads as TGTGCCAGCAGCCATCGGGACACCGCAACCTACGAGCAGTACTTC. Its translation: CASSHRDTATYEQYF.

This clone was recorded once. The gene calls are TRBV5-1 and TRBJ2-2, with TRBD2 matching over 12 bases. After removal of 1 base from V and 8 bases from J, the junction contained 9 bases not matched to a gene. The length of the CDR3 is 17 residues. Germline-derived CDR1 and CDR2 are SGHRS and YFSETQ. CDR3 protein: CASSLSLAGGPRGELFF. The DNA of the CDR3 is TGCGCCAGCAGCTTGTCGCTAGCGGGAGGGCCAAGAGGGGAGCTGTTTTTT.

The rearrangement uses TRBV27 and TRBJ2-1, with TRBD2 as a possible D gene (6 bases). The CDR3 spans 15 residues. Germline V lookup: CDR1 MNHEY, CDR2 SMNVEV (reference sequence). Trimming stripped 7 bases from V and 8 bases from J, with 21 bases between. CDR3 coding DNA: TGTGCCAGCAAAGACGGGAGAGGAAGTCGGCATGAGCAGTTCTTC. Translated, it gives CASKDGRGSRHEQFF.

J is TRBJ1-1 and V is TRBV7-9, with a possible D match to TRBD1 (5 bases). Germline V gene sequence: CDR1 SEHNR, CDR2 FQNEAQ (reference sequence). V lost 3 bases to trimming and J lost 0 bases, with 17 bases between them. The CDR3 runs 17 residues. The CDR3 nucleotides read TGTGCCAGCAGCTTCATAGGGGAGGCCCCAATGAACACTGAAGCTTTCTTT. This sequence encodes CASSFIGEAPMNTEAFF.

This chain joins TRBV6-1 and TRBJ1-2; TRBD1 matches at 11 bases. Germline assignment: CDR1 MNHNS and CDR2 SASEGT. The CDR3 totals 15 residues. The chain's CDR3 is CASGEGTGGFYGYTF. The CDR3 DNA sequence: TGTGCTAGCGGGGAAGGGACAGGGGGTTTCTATGGCTACACCTTC.

V gene TRBV18 combines with J gene TRBJ2-5; TRBD2 aligns across 7 bases. The trim removed 0 bases at V and 4 bases at J, leaving 11 bases unmatched. This CDR3 is 17 amino acids long. In germline, CDR1 is KGHSH, CDR2 LQKENI. The CDR3 DNA reads TGTGCCAGCTCACCACCGGTGGCGGGAGTCCGAGGAGAGACCCAGTACTTC. This sequence encodes CASSPPVAGVRGETQYF.

The CDR3, as DNA: TGTGCCAGTAGTTTTGGACTCCGCGAGCAGTTCTTC. It specifies CASSFGLREQFF. The V gene is TRBV19, the J gene TRBJ2-1, with a tentative D call TRBD2 (5 bases). Per germline, CDR1 LNHDA and CDR2 SQIVND (reference sequence). This CDR3 is built from 12 residues. V was pared by 5 bases and J by 10 bases, with 12 bases between. The complete variable domain, with remaining parts taken from reference TRBV19 and TRBJ2-1, reads DGGITQSPKYLFRKEGQNVTLSCEQNLNHDAMYWYRQDPGQGLRLIYYSQIVNDFQKGDIAEGYSVSREKKESFPLTVTSAQKNPTAFYLCASSFGLREQFFGPGTRLTVL.

This chain links TRBV19 with TRBJ2-7; TRBD2 matches at 7 bases. The V gene end was trimmed by 4 bases and the J gene end by 5 bases; junction bases not matched to a gene: 8. This CDR3 is built from 14 residues. Germline CDR1 and CDR2: LNHDA and SQIVND (reference sequence). The CDR3 DNA follows: TGTGCCAGTAGTACCCGACTAGCCCCTGACGAGCAGTACTTC. Its protein product is CASSTRLAPDEQYF. Supplemented by reference TRBV19 and TRBJ2-7, the full variable domain reads DGGITQSPKYLFRKEGQNVTLSCEQNLNHDAMYWYRQDPGQGLRLIYYSQIVNDFQKGDIAEGYSVSREKKESFPLTVTSAQKNPTAFYLCASSTRLAPDEQYFGPGTRLTVT.

The CDR3 protein is CASTPGVFTDTQYF. The CDR3 DNA reads TGTGCCAGCACCCCGGGGGTATTCACAGATACGCAGTATTTT. The chain is built from TRBV11-2 and TRBJ2-3, with D maybe TRBD2 (6 bases). CDR3 length: 14 amino acids. Germline loops: CDR1 SGHAT, CDR2 FQNNGV. V was cut by 7 bases and J by 2 bases, with 13 bases left in between.

The rearrangement joins TRBV11-3 to TRBJ2-3, with D possibly TRBD2 on 5 matching bases. CDR1 and CDR2 from the germline V gene are SGHNT and YENEEA. The CDR3 is 14 amino acids. V was shortened by 2 bases and J by 4 bases, with 10 bases between the two germline ends. CDR3 region: CASSLPREADTQYF. DNA of the CDR3: TGTGCCAGCAGCTTACCCCGGGAAGCAGATACGCAGTATTTT.

Points on this clone: In the same sample, other DNA sequences code for this CDR3. The J gene is TRBJ1-5, the V gene TRBV7-3; 7 nucleotides match TRBD1. The V segment lost 1 base and the J segment 6 bases; nucleotides outside the gene matches: 0. Germline V gives CDR1 SGHTA, CDR2 FQGTGA. The CDR3 has 13 residues. CDR3 sequence (DNA): TGTGCCAGCAGCTTAAACAGGGGTCAGCCCCAGCATTTT. It encodes CASSLNRGQPQHF.

The V call is TRBV7-8, the J call TRBJ1-5; D perhaps matches TRBD1 (6 bases). This CDR3 is 15 amino acids long. In germline, CDR1 is SGHVS, CDR2 FQNEAQ. V was clipped by 1 base and J by 5 bases, with 12 bases between them. For the CDR3, the DNA is TGTGCCAGCAGCTTAGGAGACAGGTACGATCAGCCCCAGCATTTT. Translating gives CASSLGDRYDQPQHF.

CDR3 bases: TGTGCCAGCACCCCGGGTACGGGCGGGCCTCAAGAGCAGTACTTC. Its protein product is CASTPGTGGPQEQYF. The chain links TRBV6-1 to TRBJ2-7, with D perhaps matching TRBD2 (5 bases). The V gene lost 7 bases and the J gene lost 7 bases, with 23 bases spanning the gap. From germline, CDR1 is MNHNS and CDR2 SASEGT. There are 15 residues in the CDR3.

This clone has only a few counts. The chain couples TRBV6-5 to TRBJ2-5; 7 bases map to TRBD2. V was clipped by 5 bases and J by 4 bases; unmatched bases: 7. The germline CDR1 and CDR2 sequences are MNHEY and SVGAGI. The CDR3 consists of 14 residues. In nucleotides, the CDR3 is TGTGCCAGCAGTCTACATGGGGGGGGAGAGACCCAGTACTTC. This gives the protein CASSLHGGGETQYF.